This T cell receptor (beta chain) appears in the sequencing data of a study of blood T cell repertoires in COVID-19. Using immunoSEQ multiplex PCR, the repertoire was profiled, and TCRdb retains in-frame clones only, with some absent. The repertoire has about 150,000 clones, around 85% of them found once; the top ten carry roughly 3.5%. V lost 0 bases and J lost 6, with 18 bases in between. This CDR3 contains 16 residues. CDR1 and CDR2 from the germline V gene are SGHTA and FQGNSA. The sequence was obtained from a man between 65 and 85 years old with acute or convalescent COVID-19. V is TRBV7-2 and J is TRBJ2-7, with D possibly matching TRBD1 (7 bases). The sample comprised peripheral blood. The CDR3 loop is CASSLAADREVSEQYF. The DNA for the CDR3 is TGTGCCAGCAGCTTAGCCGCCGACAGGGAGGTTAGCGAGCAGTACTTC.